These 18 T cell receptor beta chains share one sample of origin, sequenced in a study of blood T cells in healthy people across ages. A J-beta primer mix and a sample-barcoded 5' primer were used in a second PCR of about 7 to 12 cycles. One entry per CDR3 protein, called by TCRdb with MiXCR from the 5' RACE reads. The profile shows more than 1.4 million distinct CDR3 sequences, roughly 40% of them singletons. The sample comprised blood. These receptors were obtained from a woman aged 18-29 years in good health.

This clonotype has more than one count but fewer than ten. The chain joins TRBV5-1 to TRBJ1-2; 7 bases agree with TRBD1. Per the germline V gene, CDR1 is SGHRS and CDR2 is YFSETQ. Germline trimming cut 3 bases from V and 6 bases from J; bases unmatched to any gene: 11. The length of the CDR3 is 15 residues. The CDR3 is CASSSSLTGLDGYTF. CDR3 bases: TGCGCCAGCAGCTCCAGCCTGACAGGGCTGGATGGCTACACCTTC.

The chain links TRBV2 to TRBJ2-1, with unresolved D. The germline V gene encodes CDR1 SNHLY and CDR2 FYNNEI. With 1 base removed from V and 2 bases from J, the gap between germline ends came to 12 bases. There are 16 residues in the CDR3. CDR3 sequence (DNA): TGTGCCAGCAGTGAAGTTTGGTCAGACACCTACAATGAGCAGTTCTTC. It translates to CASSEVWSDTYNEQFF.

This chain joins TRBV20-1 and TRBJ2-2, with D maybe TRBD1 (6 bases). V was clipped by 0 bases and J by 3 bases, with 17 bases between them. The CDR3 sequence is 17 residues long. The germline V gene encodes CDR1 DFQATT and CDR2 SNEGSKA (reference sequence). CDR3 in DNA: TGCAGTGCTAGAGATTGGGGCAGGGGCTTGGACACCGGGGAGCTGTTTTTT. Amino acids: CSARDWGRGLDTGELFF.

This clonotype occurred a few times. A much larger clone sits a single nucleotide away, making a read error possible. The chain couples TRBV11-2 to TRBJ2-2; a possible D gene is TRBD1 (6 bases). Germline V gene sequence: CDR1 SGHAT, CDR2 FQNNGV. The CDR3 spans 14 residues. Trimming cost V 4 bases and J 6 bases, with 12 bases left between them. CDR3 DNA sequence: TGTGCCAGCAGCTGGGCAGGGGCGTCCGGGGAGCTGTTTTTT. It codes for CASSWAGASGELFF.

The chain combines TRBV28 with TRBJ1-6; 8 nucleotides align to TRBD1. Germline lookup yields CDR1 MDHEN and CDR2 SYDVKM. The trim removed 3 bases at V and 13 bases at J, leaving 2 bases unmatched. The CDR3 is 12 residues long. CDR3: CASSLTGVPLHF. The CDR3 DNA follows: TGTGCCAGCAGTTTGACAGGGGTTCCCCTCCACTTT.

The chain recombines TRBV4-1 with TRBJ2-1; 11 bases fit TRBD2. Near its end, the DNA agrees better with TRBJ2-7, so the J call may be wrong. The germline V gene encodes CDR1 MGHRA and CDR2 YSYEKL. There are 16 residues in the CDR3. This CDR3 reads CASSQIAGGSYNEQYF. In nucleotides, the CDR3 is TGCGCCAGCAGCCAAATAGCGGGAGGGTCCTACAATGAGCAGTACTTC.

In this sample, this clonotype turned up a few times. This chain joins TRBV7-9 and TRBJ2-3, with D possibly called TRBD1 or TRBD2 (5 bases each). This CDR3 contains 16 residues. Deletions cut 3 bases from V and 0 bases from J, with 13 bases between. CDR1 SEHNR and CDR2 FQNEAQ come from the germline V gene (reference sequence). The CDR3 here is CASSFAGTGSTDTQYF. DNA of the CDR3: TGTGCCAGCAGCTTCGCCGGGACGGGTAGCACAGATACGCAGTATTTT.

The chain links TRBV4-1 to TRBJ2-3; 11 bases are shared with TRBD2. Trimming took 2 bases from V and 6 from J; bases not matched to a gene: 13. In germline, CDR1 is MGHRA, CDR2 YSYEKL. CDR3 length: 18 amino acids. The CDR3 DNA is TGCGCCAGCAGCCAAATGGGACTAGCGGCTATTTCGAGTGATACGCAGTATTTT. Translation gives CASSQMGLAAISSDTQYF.

V usage is TRBV6-5 and J usage is TRBJ1-2; D not resolved. The CDR3 runs to 14 residues. CDR1 and CDR2 from the germline V gene are MNHEY and SVGAGI. V was pared by 4 bases and J by 5 bases, with 14 bases between. The CDR3 region has the DNA TGTGCCAGCAGTTTTAAAAGGACGGGGTATGGCTACACCTTC. Its translation: CASSFKRTGYGYTF.

The gene calls are TRBV20-1 and TRBJ1-2; a possible D gene is TRBD1 (5 bases). This CDR3 spans 13 amino acids. The germline CDR1 and CDR2 sequences are DFQATT and SNEGSKA (reference sequence). V lost 4 bases, J lost 4 bases, and 13 bases lay in between. This CDR3 is CSAIPGTLYGYTF. The DNA for the CDR3 is TGCAGTGCTATCCCCGGGACCCTCTATGGCTACACCTTC.

The rearrangement joins TRBV20-1 to TRBJ2-7, with D possibly being TRBD2 (5 bases). The CDR3 runs to 16 residues. With 3 bases removed from V and 4 bases from J, the gap between germline ends came to 22 bases. From germline, CDR1 is DFQATT and CDR2 SNEGSKA (reference sequence). This CDR3 reads CSASPPASPRVYEQYF. In DNA, the CDR3 is TGCAGTGCTAGTCCCCCCGCTAGCCCAAGGGTGTACGAGCAGTACTTC.

In this sample, this clonotype turned up once. J is TRBJ2-7 and V is TRBV2, with D possibly called TRBD1 or TRBD2 (5 bases each). The germline gives CDR1 SNHLY, CDR2 FYNNEI. The CDR3 extends over 16 amino acids. V lost 6 bases and J lost 2, with 20 bases in between. The CDR3 spells CASRRINGADTYEQYF. The CDR3 bases are TGTGCCAGCAGACGAATTAACGGGGCCGACACCTACGAGCAGTACTTC. The complete variable domain, with remaining parts taken from reference TRBV2 and TRBJ2-7, reads EPEVTQTPSHQVTQMGQEVILRCVPISNHLYFYWYRQILGQKVEFLVSFYNNEISEKSEIFDDQFSVERPDGSNFTLKIRSTKLEDSAMYFCASRRINGADTYEQYFGPGTRLTVT.

DNA of the CDR3: TGCAGTGCATGGGAATGGGAGACTAGCGGGGGATCTGTCACAGATACGCAGTATTTT. This encodes CSAWEWETSGGSVTDTQYF. This chain connects TRBV20-1 to TRBJ2-3, with TRBD2 matching over 12 bases. Germline-derived CDR1 and CDR2 are DFQATT and SNEGSKA (reference sequence). V lost 6 bases, J lost 2 bases, and 18 bases stayed unmatched. The length of the CDR3 is 19 residues.

The chain joins TRBV9 to TRBJ2-3; 13 nucleotides match TRBD2. V dropped 0 bases and J dropped 2; count of bases not matched to a gene: 6. This CDR3 has 18 amino acids. Germline CDR1 and CDR2: SGDLS and YYNGEE. CDR3 residues: CASSVEGLAGLPTDTQYF. DNA of the CDR3: TGTGCCAGCAGCGTAGAGGGACTAGCGGGGTTACCCACAGATACGCAGTATTTT.

J is TRBJ2-1 and V is TRBV20-1; 8 nucleotides line up with TRBD2. Germline lookup yields CDR1 DFQATT and CDR2 SNEGSKA (reference sequence). With V trimmed by 1 base and J by 2 bases, 4 bases remained unmatched. The CDR3 consists of 15 residues. CDR3 DNA: TGCAGTGCTAGAGGGGCTAGCGGGCCCTACAATGAGCAGTTCTTC. Translated, it gives CSARGASGPYNEQFF.

The chain combines TRBV27 with TRBJ2-7; weak D call: TRBD2 (6 bases). The length of the CDR3 is 13 residues. V was trimmed by 5 bases and J by 7 bases, leaving 15 bases between them. Germline V gene data show CDR1 as MNHEY and CDR2 as SMNVEV (reference sequence). CDR3 loop: CASSVDGLNEQYF. As DNA, the CDR3 is TGTGCCAGCAGTGTAGACGGACTAAATGAGCAGTACTTC.

The J gene is TRBJ2-3, the V gene TRBV6-2 or TRBV6-3; 7 bases map to TRBD1. V was pared by 2 bases and J by 3 bases, with 8 bases of the junction left unmatched. CDR3 length equals 16 residues. The V gene's germline CDR1 is MNHEY and CDR2 SVGEGT. The CDR3 reads CASSYPPDRITDTQYF. For the CDR3, the DNA is TGTGCCAGCAGTTACCCACCGGACAGGATTACAGATACGCAGTATTTT.

This clonotype was counted between two and nine times. The chain combines TRBV11-1 with TRBJ2-3; D remains ambiguous. Germline V gene sequence: CDR1 SGHAT, CDR2 FQDESV (reference sequence). This CDR3 is 15 amino acids long. The V end lost 3 bases, the J end lost 6 bases, and 16 bases lay between the germline ends. CDR3 DNA sequence: TGTGCCAGCAGCTTCACCCGGGCGTCGGTGGATACGCAGTATTTT. This codes for CASSFTRASVDTQYF. Complete variable domain (other parts from reference TRBV11-1 and TRBJ2-3): EAEVAQSPRYKITEKSQAVAFWCDPISGHATLYWYRQILGQGPELLVQFQDESVVDDSQLPKDRFSAERLKGVDSTLKIQPAELGDSAMYLCASSFTRASVDTQYFGPGTRLTVL.